This TCR beta chain was documented in a study of blood T cell repertoires in COVID-19. Study-level background: The cDNA or gDNA used as material had been derived from T cells, B-cell-depleted T cells, or PBMCs.

Per the authors' pipeline: From reference gene primer amplification, estimates of nucleated cell counts were derived. Here immunoSEQ multiplex PCR was the method, and the copy in TCRdb shows in-frame clones only, minus some. V and J calls and clone size are given by that table; D and trimming were obtained from the DNA. The data show approximately 120,000 clones, with 80% seen just once and roughly 4% held by the top ten. The sample was peripheral blood. The source is a human donor in a cohort sampled during active or convalescent COVID-19.

CDR3 DNA sequence: TGCAGCGTAGTAAGAGGGGGGGACACTGAAGCTTTCTTT. Translating gives CSVVRGGDTEAFF. This chain joins TRBV29-1 and TRBJ1-1; TRBD1 might be the D (6 bases). The CDR3 has 13 amino acids. The germline V and J ends were trimmed by 6 bases and 3 bases, with 14 bases remaining between them. Germline V gives CDR1 SQVTM, CDR2 ANQGSEA.